The source of this TCR beta chain is a study of identical twins (dated by TCRdb to 2016 to 2017). In the study overall: To test whether fetal clonotypes persist, the study used deep sequencing on TCR alpha and beta repertoires from monozygotic twins, unrelated adults of various ages, and cord blood. To rule out contamination, the twin experiments were replicated at different times with different library preparation protocols. General findings and caveats noted by the study authors: Out-of-frame TCR alpha sharing in monozygotic twins was systematically underestimated by recombination models, whereas sharing between unrelated individuals was in agreement with the recombination models. Fewer insertions were carried by abundant cord blood beta clonotypes; a weaker similar trend was observed in young adult naive repertoires, while no such trend was observed in memory repertoires. Compared with coincidental sharing between unrelated individuals, out-of-frame TCR alpha sequences shared between twins had an excess of sequences with low generation probability. Invariant T cells such as MAIT and iNKT could partly confound zero-insertion analyses, although diverse VJ usage argued against such confounding for most clonotypes. In beta out-of-frame sequences, excess twin sharing was weaker, because having fewer shared sequences lowered the signal-to-noise ratio. Conclusions relied on cross-sectional statistical analysis, since the same donors could not be followed over many years.

Measured from the cysteine to the phenylalanine, the CDR3 is 14 residues long. Only the CDR3 region is kept as DNA, spanning 42 bases read in frame from base 1. Trimmed from V: 8 bases; trimmed from J: 2 bases; junction bases lacking a gene match: 6. Looking up the germline V gene yields CDR1 ENHRY and CDR2 SYGVKD. Every donor in the study was a healthy Caucasian. Three pairs of female monozygotic twins, all aged about 18 to 30 years, were included in the twin cohort. CD4+ and CD8+ T cell populations were isolated with positive isolation kits from Invitrogen. Preparation of the library involved 5' RACE. TCRdb names Illumina HiSeq 2000 as the instrument used. A universal primer binding site was added through template switching, and the final cDNA carried a unique molecular identifier so that TCR cDNA molecules could be counted accurately. Specific primers in the conserved constant-segment region were used to synthesize first-strand cDNA for TCR alpha and beta chains. To control for contamination, every cDNA library was double barcoded, receiving both a SMART-Mk sample barcode and Illumina barcodes. Two successive PCR steps introduced TruSeq adapter sequences along with Illumina sample barcodes. The TCR alpha and beta cDNA libraries were sequenced on the Illumina HiSeq platform using custom primers. The original pipeline was this. Unique molecular identifiers were extracted from raw reads with MiGEC, and CDR3 positions were determined with MiXCR. For each individual, recombination models were inferred using an EM algorithm with the repgenHMM and IGoR tools. Shared clonotype analysis was performed with the tcR package in R, normalizing sharing by the product of cloneset sizes. To study raw recombination without the effects of thymic and clonal selection, out-of-frame nonproductive sequences were analyzed. In-frame beta chains were kept once TCRdb had trimmed the public reads at Q25 with fastp and called clones with MiXCR. CDR3 protein duplicates are merged, each entry listing the most common genes and DNA. The V and J calls here are based on TCRdb, not the publication. The sample contains about 520,000 distinct CDR3 sequences, less than 25% of them found a single time. The ten largest clones add up to roughly 0.91% of the sample.

There are a few counts of this clonotype. The antigen it binds to is not known. The input lacks base qualities; no much larger clone sits a single base away. The sample also formed part of further work on T cells expressing NK-cell markers. The second investigation adds: Three sorted T-cell subsets (CD3+CD56+NKG2C+, CD3+CD56+NKG2C- and CD3+CD56-NKG2C+) from about 8 donors had their TCR beta-chain repertoires profiled. Among the eight sequenced donors, seven were HCMV-seropositive and one was HCMV-seronegative. To restrict sorting to alphabetaTCR-expressing T cells, an anti-gammadeltaTCR antibody was added in several experiments. In roughly 6 donors, the dominant CD3+CD56+NKG2C+ clonotypes were among the top 10 CD8+ clonotypes and accounted for about 1.0-8% of CD8+ T cells. Those dominant clonotypes were again the most abundant among CD3+CD56-NKG2C+ cells in a handful of donors, at roughly 28.3-65%. Whether the expanded NKG2C-expressing T cell clones were specific for HCMV antigens was left unclear. The study sequenced eight donors, all healthy volunteers chosen at random: three men and five women. A commercial ELISA kit detecting HCMV-specific IgG in serum was used to determine HCMV serostatus. MIGEC was used to demultiplex reads and group the reads by UMI, and MiTCR was used to assemble and quantify clonotypes. To exclude erroneous sequences, only TCR cDNA sequences supported by at least two reads were retained. The tcR package was used for downstream repertoire analysis, and clonotypes were matched across fractions by CDR3 nucleotide sequence plus V segment. VDJmatch was used to annotate antigen specificity against VDJdb, with one amino acid substitution allowed in CDR3.

Sequenced sample: CD4+ T cells sorted from blood. The receptor chain draws on TRBV10-3 and TRBJ2-3, with 8 bases matching TRBD2. This receptor was taken from a woman under 30 in good health. Here the CDR3 is given as CAILSGTNTDTQYF. The DNA reads as follows: TGTGCCATCCTTAGCGGGACGAACACAGATACGCAGTATTTT.